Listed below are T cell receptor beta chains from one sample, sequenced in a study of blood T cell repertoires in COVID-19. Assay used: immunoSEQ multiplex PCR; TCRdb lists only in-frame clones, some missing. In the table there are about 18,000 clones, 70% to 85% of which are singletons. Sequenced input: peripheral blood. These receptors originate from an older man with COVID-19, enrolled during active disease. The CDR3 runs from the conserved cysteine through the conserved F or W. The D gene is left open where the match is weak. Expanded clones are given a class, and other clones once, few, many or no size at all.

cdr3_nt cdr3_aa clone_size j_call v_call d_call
TGTGCCAGCAGCTTAAGGGGACATCGATCCACCGGGGAGCTGTTTTTT CASSLRGHRSTGELFF . TRBJ2-2 TRBV7-2 .
TGTGCCTGGACTCCACAGGGAGCCACTGAAGCTTTCTTT CAWTPQGATEAFF . TRBJ1-1 TRBV30 .
TGTGCCAAGACTAGCGGGGTGCTAAGGACCAAAAACATTCAGTACTTC CAKTSGVLRTKNIQYF . TRBJ2-4 TRBV28 TRBD2
TGTGCCAACCAAAAGGACAGTACCTACGAGCAGTACTTC CANQKDSTYEQYF once TRBJ2-7 TRBV21-1 .
TGTGCCAGCAGCCCCGGATACCAGACAGGGGCTTACACTGAAGCTTTCTTT CASSPGYQTGAYTEAFF once TRBJ1-1 TRBV5-6 TRBD1
TGTGCCAGCAGCGTAGGGCAGGGGGTCCACAATGAGCAGTTCTTC CASSVGQGVHNEQFF few TRBJ2-1 TRBV9 TRBD1
TGTGCCAGCAGTGAACGCGGCTATGGCTACACCTTC CASSERGYGYTF . TRBJ1-2 TRBV2 .
TGCAGTGCAAGGGGGCCCGAAAAACTGTTTTTT CSARGPEKLFF . TRBJ1-4 TRBV20-1 TRBD1
TGTGCCAGCAGCGTTGACAGGGGGGTGCGCGCTGAAGCTTTCTTT CASSVDRGVRAEAFF . TRBJ1-1 TRBV9 TRBD1
TGTGCCAGCAGTTTTGGAGGAGTGAACACTGAAGCTTTCTTT CASSFGGVNTEAFF . TRBJ1-1 TRBV27 .